A selection of T cell receptor beta chains follows, all from one sample in a study of cytomegalovirus exposure and HLA in healthy donors. TCRdb's copy holds only in-frame clones and misses some; the assay was immunoSEQ multiplex PCR. The sample contains about 79,000 clones, 80% to 95% of which appear only once. The sequencing input was PBMCs. The receptors stem from a young woman in good health and CMV-seronegative. Both conserved end residues are part of each CDR3.

j_call v_call cdr3_aa
TRBJ2-3 TRBV11-2 CASSLAGGPDTQYF
TRBJ2-4 TRBV4-1 CASSGGRSRGAKNIQYF
TRBJ1-2 TRBV5-1 CASSMRWGQGFAGYTF
TRBJ1-2 TRBV7-2 CASTRDRGLTGYTF
TRBJ2-7 TRBV6-5 CASSYLASGSYEQYF
TRBJ1-1 TRBV2 CASSERSGGEGTEAFF
TRBJ2-5 TRBV30 CAWKMGGTGNQETQYF
TRBJ1-2 TRBV5-5 CASSRGQGEGGYTF
TRBJ2-1 TRBV12-5 CASGFGTSGGADQYNEQFF
TRBJ2-3 TRBV7-3 CASSPGTGSTDTQYF
TRBJ1-2 TRBV6-5 CASSYAQGPGYTF
TRBJ1-1 TRBV10-1 CASSELPGEKAFF
TRBJ2-1 TRBV27 CASSLSVGAEQFF
TRBJ2-3 TRBV5-1 CASSTTGTPTQYF
TRBJ1-1 TRBV7-9 CASSTAYSSAEAFF
TRBJ1-2 TRBV30 CAWRGLDRESGYTF
TRBJ2-3 TRBV25-1 CASSPLARSKGTQYF
TRBJ2-5 TRBV2 CASSLKREGNGETQYF
TRBJ2-6 TRBV11-3 CASSLGGAGANVLTF
TRBJ1-1 TRBV18 CASSVGSNTEAFF
TRBJ2-5 TRBV5-4 CASKDQFQETQYF
TRBJ2-1 TRBV2 CASTSGLAAHNEQFF
TRBJ2-7 TRBV7-2 CASSRRAGTGGEQYF
TRBJ1-1 TRBV19 CASSSPRDRGSPMNTEAFF
TRBJ1-2 TRBV9 CASSDGSGEGYTF
TRBJ1-1 TRBV11-2 CASSLGQEAFF
TRBJ2-5 TRBV11-3 CASSLMLRRETQYF
TRBJ2-5 TRBV7-9 CASSPTTGGRETQYF
TRBJ2-7 TRBV19 CASSQGGPYEQYF
TRBJ2-7 TRBV6-5 CASSPQGSYEQYF
TRBJ1-4 TRBV7-2 CASSLVWAGSEKLFF
TRBJ2-5 TRBV19 CASSKGIQETQYF
TRBJ2-7 TRBV15 CATSATRGYEQYF
TRBJ2-5 TRBV5-1 CASTSLTGEETQYF
TRBJ1-1 TRBV11-2 CASRLRPGTEAFF
TRBJ1-2 TRBV7-2 CASSLGGQRGYTF
TRBJ1-2 TRBV29-1 CSAMDRYYGYTF
TRBJ2-1 TRBV7-9 CASSLGSGGYNEQFF
TRBJ2-7 TRBV14 CASSTRLAGPYEQYF
TRBJ1-4 TRBV2 CASSGQLNEKLFF
TRBJ2-4 TRBV27 CASSFSRGDSGRHF
TRBJ2-1 TRBV6-6 CASSYSRPGNEQFF
TRBJ2-1 TRBV6-1 CASSDSGLPRVFF
TRBJ1-4 TRBV7-2 CASSFQTDLNEKLFF
TRBJ1-4 TRBV5-8 CASSLVQGVGEKLFF
TRBJ1-1 TRBV6-1 CASSAYRQGGTEAFF
TRBJ2-5 TRBV19 CASSPQGLGETQYF
TRBJ2-3 TRBV19 CASSTGVVRTDTQYF